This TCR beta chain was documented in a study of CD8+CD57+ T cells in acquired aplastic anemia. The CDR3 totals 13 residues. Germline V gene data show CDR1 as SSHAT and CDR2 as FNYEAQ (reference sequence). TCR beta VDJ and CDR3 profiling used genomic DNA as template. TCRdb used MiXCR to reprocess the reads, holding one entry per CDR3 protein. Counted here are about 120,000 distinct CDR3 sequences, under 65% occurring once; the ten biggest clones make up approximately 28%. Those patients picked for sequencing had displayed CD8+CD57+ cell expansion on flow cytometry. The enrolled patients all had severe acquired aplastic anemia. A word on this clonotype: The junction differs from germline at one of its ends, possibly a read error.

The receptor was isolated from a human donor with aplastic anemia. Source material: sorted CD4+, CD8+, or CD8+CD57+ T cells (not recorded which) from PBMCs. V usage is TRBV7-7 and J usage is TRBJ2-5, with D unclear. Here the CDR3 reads CASSFSQRETQYF. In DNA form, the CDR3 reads TGTGCTAGCAGCTTTAGTCAGCGAGAGACCCAGTACTTC.